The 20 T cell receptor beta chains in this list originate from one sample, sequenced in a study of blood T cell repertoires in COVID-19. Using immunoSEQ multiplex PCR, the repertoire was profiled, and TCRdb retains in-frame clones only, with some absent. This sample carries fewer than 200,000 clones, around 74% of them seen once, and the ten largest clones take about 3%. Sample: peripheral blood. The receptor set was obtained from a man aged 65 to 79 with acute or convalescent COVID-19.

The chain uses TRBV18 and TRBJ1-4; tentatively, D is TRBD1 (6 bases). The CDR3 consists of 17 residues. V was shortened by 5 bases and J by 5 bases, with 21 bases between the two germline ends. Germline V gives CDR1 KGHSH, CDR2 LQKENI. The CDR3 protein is CASSDPGTSMRNEKLFF. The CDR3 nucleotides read TGTGCCAGCTCAGATCCCGGGACATCCATGCGGAATGAAAAACTGTTTTTT.

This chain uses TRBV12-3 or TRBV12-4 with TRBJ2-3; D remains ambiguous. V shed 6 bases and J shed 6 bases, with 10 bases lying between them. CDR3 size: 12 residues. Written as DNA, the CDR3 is TGTGCCAGCAGCGTCAGTCAGGATACGCAGTATTTT. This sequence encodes CASSVSQDTQYF.

DNA of the CDR3: TGTGCCAGCAGCTTAGATTTGGCTAGCGTGAGGGAGACCCAGTACTTC. Translated, it gives CASSLDLASVRETQYF. This chain connects TRBV11-3 to TRBJ2-5; maybe TRBD2 (6 bases). Deletions cut 0 bases from V and 5 bases from J, with 16 bases between. The CDR3 covers 16 residues. Germline V lookup: CDR1 SGHNT, CDR2 YENEEA.

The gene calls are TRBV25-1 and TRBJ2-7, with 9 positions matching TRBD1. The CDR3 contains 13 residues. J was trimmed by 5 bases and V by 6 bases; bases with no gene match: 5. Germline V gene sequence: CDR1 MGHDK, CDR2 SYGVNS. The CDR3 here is CASRNTGGNEQYF. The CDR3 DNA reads TGTGCCAGCAGAAACACAGGGGGCAACGAGCAGTACTTC.

The CDR3 reads CASSLLVRGQSYGYTF. The CDR3 nucleotides are TGTGCCAGCTCACTGTTAGTCAGGGGGCAAAGCTATGGCTACACCTTC. The chain uses TRBV18 and TRBJ1-2; 8 positions match TRBD1. This CDR3 is 16 amino acids long. The J segment lost 4 bases and the V segment lost 4 bases, leaving 11 bases of the junction unmatched. Germline V gene data show CDR1 as KGHSH and CDR2 as LQKENI.

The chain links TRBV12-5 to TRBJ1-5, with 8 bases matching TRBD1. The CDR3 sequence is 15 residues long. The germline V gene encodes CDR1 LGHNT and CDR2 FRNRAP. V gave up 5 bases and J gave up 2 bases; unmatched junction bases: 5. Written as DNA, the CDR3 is TGTGCTAGTGGTGTGGGACAGGTGGGCAATCAGCCCCAGCATTTT. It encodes CASGVGQVGNQPQHF.

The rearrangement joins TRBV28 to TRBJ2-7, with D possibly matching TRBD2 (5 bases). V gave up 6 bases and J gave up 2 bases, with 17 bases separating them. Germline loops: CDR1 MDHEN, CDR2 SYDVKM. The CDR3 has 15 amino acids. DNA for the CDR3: TGTGCCAGCAGGGAGCGGACCCAAGGGCCCTACGAGCAGTACTTC. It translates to CASRERTQGPYEQYF.

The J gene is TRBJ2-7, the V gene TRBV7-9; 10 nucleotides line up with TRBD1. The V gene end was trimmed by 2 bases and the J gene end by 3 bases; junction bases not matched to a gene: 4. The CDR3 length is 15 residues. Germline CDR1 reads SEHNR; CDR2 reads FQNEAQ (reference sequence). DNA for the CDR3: TGTGCCAGCAGCTTATTCGGGGACAGGGGCTACGAGCAGTACTTC. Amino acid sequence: CASSLFGDRGYEQYF.

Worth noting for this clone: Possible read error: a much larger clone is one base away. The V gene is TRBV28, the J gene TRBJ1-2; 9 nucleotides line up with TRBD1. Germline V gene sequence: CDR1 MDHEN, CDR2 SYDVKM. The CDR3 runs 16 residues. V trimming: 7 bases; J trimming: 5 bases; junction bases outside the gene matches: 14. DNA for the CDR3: TGTGCCAGCACCCCGCAGGACAGGGGCCCGCATTATGGCTACACCTTC. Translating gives CASTPQDRGPHYGYTF.

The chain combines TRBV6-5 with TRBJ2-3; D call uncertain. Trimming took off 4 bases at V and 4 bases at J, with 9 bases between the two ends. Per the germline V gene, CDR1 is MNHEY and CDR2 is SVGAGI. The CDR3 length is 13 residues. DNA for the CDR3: TGTGCCAGCAGTTCATATGGAGCAGATACGCAGTATTTT. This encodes CASSSYGADTQYF.

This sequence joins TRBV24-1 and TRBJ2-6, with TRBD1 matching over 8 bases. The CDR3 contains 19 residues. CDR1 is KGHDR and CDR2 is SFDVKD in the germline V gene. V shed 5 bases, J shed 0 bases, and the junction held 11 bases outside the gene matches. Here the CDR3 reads CATSGGAGGAPSGANVLTF. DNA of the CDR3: TGTGCCACCAGTGGGGGGGCAGGGGGCGCCCCCTCTGGGGCCAACGTCCTGACTTTC.

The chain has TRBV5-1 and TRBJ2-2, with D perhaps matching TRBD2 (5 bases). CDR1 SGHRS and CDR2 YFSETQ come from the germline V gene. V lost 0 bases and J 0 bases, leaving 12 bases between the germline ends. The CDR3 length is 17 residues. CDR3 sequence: CASSLVGPGANTGELFF. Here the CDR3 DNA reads TGCGCCAGCAGCTTGGTGGGCCCCGGGGCGAACACCGGGGAGCTGTTTTTT. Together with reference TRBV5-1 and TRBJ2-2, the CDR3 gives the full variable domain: KAGVTQTPRYLIKTRGQQVTLSCSPISGHRSVSWYQQTPGQGLQFLFEYFSETQRNKGNFPGRFSGRQFSNSRSEMNVSTLELGDSALYLCASSLVGPGANTGELFFGEGSRLTVL.

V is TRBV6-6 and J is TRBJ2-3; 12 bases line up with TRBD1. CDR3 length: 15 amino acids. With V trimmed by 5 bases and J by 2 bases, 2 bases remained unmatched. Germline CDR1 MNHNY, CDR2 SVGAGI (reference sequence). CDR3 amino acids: CASSQGQGATDTQYF. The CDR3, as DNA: TGTGCCAGCAGTCAGGGACAGGGGGCCACAGATACGCAGTATTTT.

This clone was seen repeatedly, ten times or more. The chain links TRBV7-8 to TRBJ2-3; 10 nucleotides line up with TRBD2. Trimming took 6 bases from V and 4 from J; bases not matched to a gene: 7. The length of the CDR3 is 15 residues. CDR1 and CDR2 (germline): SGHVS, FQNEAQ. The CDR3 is CASRPSGSKADTQYF. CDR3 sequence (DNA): TGTGCCAGCAGGCCTAGCGGGAGTAAGGCAGATACGCAGTATTTT.

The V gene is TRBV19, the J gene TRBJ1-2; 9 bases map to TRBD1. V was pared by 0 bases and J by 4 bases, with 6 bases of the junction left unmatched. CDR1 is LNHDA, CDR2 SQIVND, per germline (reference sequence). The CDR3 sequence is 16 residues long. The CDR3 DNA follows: TGTGCCAGTAGTATAGAGGGGACAGGGTTATTCTATGGCTACACCTTC. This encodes CASSIEGTGLFYGYTF.

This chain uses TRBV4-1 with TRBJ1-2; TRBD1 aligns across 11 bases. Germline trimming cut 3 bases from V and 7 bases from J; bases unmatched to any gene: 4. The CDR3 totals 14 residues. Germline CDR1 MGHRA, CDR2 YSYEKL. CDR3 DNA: TGCGCCAGCAGCCAGGGGGACAGGGGGGTTGGCTACACCTTC. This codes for CASSQGDRGVGYTF.

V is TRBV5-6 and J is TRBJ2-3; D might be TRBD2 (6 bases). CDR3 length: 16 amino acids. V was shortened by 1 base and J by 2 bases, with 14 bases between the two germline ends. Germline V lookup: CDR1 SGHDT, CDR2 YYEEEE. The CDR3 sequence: CASSLNPGDHTDTQYF. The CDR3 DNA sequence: TGTGCCAGCAGCTTGAATCCGGGAGACCACACAGATACGCAGTATTTT.

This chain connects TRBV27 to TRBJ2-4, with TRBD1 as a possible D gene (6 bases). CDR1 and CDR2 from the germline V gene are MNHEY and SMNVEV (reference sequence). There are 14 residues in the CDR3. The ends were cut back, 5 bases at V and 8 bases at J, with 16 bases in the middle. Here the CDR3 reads CASSLQGVPHIQYF. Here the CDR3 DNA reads TGTGCCAGCAGTCTACAGGGAGTTCCCCACATTCAGTACTTC.

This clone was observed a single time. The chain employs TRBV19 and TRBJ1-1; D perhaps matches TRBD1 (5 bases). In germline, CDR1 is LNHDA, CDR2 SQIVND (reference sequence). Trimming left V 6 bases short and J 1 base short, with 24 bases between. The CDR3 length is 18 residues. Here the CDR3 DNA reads TGTGCCAGTAGCCCCTTCGGGGGTGAGGTAAGGTGGAACACTGAAGCTTTCTTT. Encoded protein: CASSPFGGEVRWNTEAFF.

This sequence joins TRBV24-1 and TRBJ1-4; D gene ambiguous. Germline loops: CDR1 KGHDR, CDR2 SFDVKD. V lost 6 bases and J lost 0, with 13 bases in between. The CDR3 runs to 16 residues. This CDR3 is CATSPGLRSTNEKLFF. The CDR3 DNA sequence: TGTGCCACCAGTCCGGGTCTTCGCTCAACTAATGAAAAACTGTTTTTT.